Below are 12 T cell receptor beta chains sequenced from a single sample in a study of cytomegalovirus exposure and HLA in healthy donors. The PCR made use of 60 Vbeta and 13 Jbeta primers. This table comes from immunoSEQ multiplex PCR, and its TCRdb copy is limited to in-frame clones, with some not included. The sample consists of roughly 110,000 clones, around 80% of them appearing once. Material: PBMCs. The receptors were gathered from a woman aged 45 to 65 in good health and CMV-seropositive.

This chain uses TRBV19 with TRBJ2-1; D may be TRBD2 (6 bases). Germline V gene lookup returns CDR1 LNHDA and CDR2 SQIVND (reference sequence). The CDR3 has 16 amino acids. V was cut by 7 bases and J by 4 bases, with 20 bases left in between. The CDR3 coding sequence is TGTGCCAGTACCTTCGGAGGGAAGAGGCGATACAATGAGCAGTTCTTC. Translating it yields CASTFGGKRRYNEQFF.

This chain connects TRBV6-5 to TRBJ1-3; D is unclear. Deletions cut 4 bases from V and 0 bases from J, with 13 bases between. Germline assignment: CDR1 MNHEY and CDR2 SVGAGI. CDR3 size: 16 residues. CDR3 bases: TGTGCCAGCAGTTTGCTACCCTTCTACTCTGGAAACACCATATATTTT. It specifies CASSLLPFYSGNTIYF.

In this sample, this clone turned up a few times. The CDR3 nucleotides are TGCGCCAGCAGCCAAGTAACACAGGGGTTGAAACTGTTTTTT. Translated, it gives CASSQVTQGLKLFF. The chain employs TRBV4-3 and TRBJ1-4; 7 bases fit TRBD1. CDR3 length equals 14 residues. Per germline, CDR1 LGHNA and CDR2 YSLEER. J lost 11 bases, V lost 1 base, and 7 bases had no gene match.

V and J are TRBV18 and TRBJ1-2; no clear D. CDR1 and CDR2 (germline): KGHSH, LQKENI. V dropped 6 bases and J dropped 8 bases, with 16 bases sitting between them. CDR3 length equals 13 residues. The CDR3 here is CASSPVAEEGYTF. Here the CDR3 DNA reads TGTGCCAGCTCCCCTGTCGCGGAGGAGGGCTACACCTTC.

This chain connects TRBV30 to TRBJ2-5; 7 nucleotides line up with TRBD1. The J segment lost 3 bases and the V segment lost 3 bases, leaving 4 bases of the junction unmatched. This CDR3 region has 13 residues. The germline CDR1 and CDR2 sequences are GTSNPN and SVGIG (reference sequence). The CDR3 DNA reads TGTGCCTGGAGCCTTGACAGGGAAGAGACCCAGTACTTC. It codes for CAWSLDREETQYF.

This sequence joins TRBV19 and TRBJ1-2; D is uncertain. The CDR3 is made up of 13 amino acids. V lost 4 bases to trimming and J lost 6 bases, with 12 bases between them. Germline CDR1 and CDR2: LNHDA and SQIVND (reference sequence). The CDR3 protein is CASSTSGLNGYTF. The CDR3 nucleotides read TGTGCCAGTAGTACGTCTGGGCTAAATGGCTACACCTTC.

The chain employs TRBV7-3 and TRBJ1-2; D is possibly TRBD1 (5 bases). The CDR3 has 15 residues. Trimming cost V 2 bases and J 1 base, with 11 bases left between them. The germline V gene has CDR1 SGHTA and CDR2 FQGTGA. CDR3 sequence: CASSLAQGRNYGYTF. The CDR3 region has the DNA TGTGCCAGCAGCTTAGCTCAGGGCCGTAACTATGGCTACACCTTC.

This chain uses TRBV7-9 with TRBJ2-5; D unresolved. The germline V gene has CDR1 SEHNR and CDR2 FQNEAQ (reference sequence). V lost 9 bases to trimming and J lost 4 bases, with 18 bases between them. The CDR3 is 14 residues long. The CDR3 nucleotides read TGTGCCAGTAGGATGGTCTCAGCGAGAGAGACCCAGTACTTC. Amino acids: CASRMVSARETQYF.

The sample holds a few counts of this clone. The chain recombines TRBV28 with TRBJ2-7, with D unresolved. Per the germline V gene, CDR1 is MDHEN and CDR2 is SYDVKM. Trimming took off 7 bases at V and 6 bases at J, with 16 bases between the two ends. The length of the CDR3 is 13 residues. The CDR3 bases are TGTGCCAGCACCATCCTTCTTCGAGGCGAGCAGTACTTC. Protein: CASTILLRGEQYF.

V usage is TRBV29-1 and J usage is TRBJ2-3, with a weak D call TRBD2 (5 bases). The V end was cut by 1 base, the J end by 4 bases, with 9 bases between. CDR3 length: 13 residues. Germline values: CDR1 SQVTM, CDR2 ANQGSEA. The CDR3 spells CSVEARGSDTQYF. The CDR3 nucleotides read TGCAGCGTTGAAGCCCGGGGATCAGATACGCAGTATTTT.

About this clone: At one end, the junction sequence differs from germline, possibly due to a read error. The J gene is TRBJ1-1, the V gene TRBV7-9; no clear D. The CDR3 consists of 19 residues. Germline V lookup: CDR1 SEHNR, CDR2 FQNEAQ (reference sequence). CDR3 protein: CSSSCYDRPTTDCYTEAFF. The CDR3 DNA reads TGTTCCAGCAGCTGCTACGACCGGCCGACGACCGACTGTTACACTGAAGCTTTCTTT.

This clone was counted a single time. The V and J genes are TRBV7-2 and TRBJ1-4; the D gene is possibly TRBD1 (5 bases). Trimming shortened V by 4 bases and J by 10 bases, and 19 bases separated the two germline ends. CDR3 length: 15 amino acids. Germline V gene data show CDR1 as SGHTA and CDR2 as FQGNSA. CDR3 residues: CASSSRVGPHGKLFF. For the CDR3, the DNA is TGTGCCAGCAGCTCCAGGGTGGGGCCGCACGGAAAACTGTTTTTT.